A selection of T cell receptor beta chains follows, all from one sample in a study of blood T cell repertoires in COVID-19. The method was immunoSEQ multiplex PCR; TCRdb's version includes in-frame clones alone and lacks a portion of them. The table has approximately 250,000 clones, just under 90% seen once. Material: PBMCs or T cells enriched from blood (not recorded which). The receptors were sampled from a woman in her twenties or thirties with acute COVID-19. The CDR3 runs from the conserved cysteine through the conserved F or W. Some rows mark clone size as missing; the rest say once, few, many or name a class of expanded clone.

j_call: TRBJ2-1
v_call: TRBV6-4
clone_size: .
cdr3_aa: CASSDVSAASRNEQFF

j_call: TRBJ1-5
v_call: TRBV5-4
clone_size: .
cdr3_aa: CASSTQGLNQPQHF

j_call: TRBJ1-5
v_call: TRBV27
clone_size: .
cdr3_aa: CASGRQGSNQPQHF

j_call: TRBJ1-2
v_call: TRBV5-1
clone_size: .
cdr3_aa: CASSLPGYDGYTF

j_call: TRBJ2-7
v_call: TRBV7-9
clone_size: .
cdr3_aa: CASSPGQGLSYEQYF

j_call: TRBJ2-1
v_call: TRBV3-1/TRBV3-2
clone_size: .
cdr3_aa: CASSQGAGPTDNEQFF

j_call: TRBJ2-1
v_call: TRBV7-9
clone_size: .
cdr3_aa: CASSHREDGYNEQFF

j_call: TRBJ1-5
v_call: TRBV27
clone_size: once
cdr3_aa: CASSFRQGASQHF

j_call: TRBJ2-2
v_call: TRBV9
clone_size: few
cdr3_aa: CASSSTREGEETGELFF

j_call: TRBJ2-7
v_call: TRBV5-4
clone_size: .
cdr3_aa: CASSLAGGGYEQYF

j_call: TRBJ1-5
v_call: TRBV6-5
clone_size: .
cdr3_aa: CASSARDILQPQHF

j_call: TRBJ2-3
v_call: TRBV27
clone_size: .
cdr3_aa: CASSLSRTGRDTQYF

j_call: TRBJ2-7
v_call: TRBV29-1
clone_size: .
cdr3_aa: CSVRQGDPSYEQYF

j_call: TRBJ1-3
v_call: TRBV5-1
clone_size: .
cdr3_aa: CASSGTADGNTIYF

j_call: TRBJ2-7
v_call: TRBV7-2
clone_size: .
cdr3_aa: CASSSPGVHEQYF

j_call: TRBJ1-5
v_call: TRBV10-2
clone_size: .
cdr3_aa: CASGVDRDQPQHF

j_call: TRBJ2-1
v_call: TRBV2
clone_size: .
cdr3_aa: CASAESLAGRSGEQFF

j_call: TRBJ1-2
v_call: TRBV6-5
clone_size: .
cdr3_aa: CAGPGPLMANYGYTF

j_call: TRBJ2-3
v_call: TRBV3-1/TRBV3-2
clone_size: .
cdr3_aa: CASSQDLTSGSNTQYF

j_call: TRBJ1-5
v_call: TRBV7-9
clone_size: .
cdr3_aa: CASSLAGGGNQPQHF

j_call: TRBJ2-3
v_call: TRBV21-1
clone_size: .
cdr3_aa: CASAKAGGMTDTQYF

j_call: TRBJ2-1
v_call: TRBV27
clone_size: once
cdr3_aa: CASSPGQGPNEQFF

j_call: TRBJ1-1
v_call: TRBV19
clone_size: .
cdr3_aa: CASSPPGAAEAFF

j_call: TRBJ2-1
v_call: TRBV24-1
clone_size: .
cdr3_aa: CATSDPRRLNNEQFF

j_call: TRBJ2-7
v_call: TRBV27
clone_size: .
cdr3_aa: CASSSNRDTTFYEQYF

j_call: TRBJ2-3
v_call: TRBV19
clone_size: .
cdr3_aa: CASSNRASGTDTQYF